This T cell receptor (beta chain) stems from a study of blood T cell repertoires in COVID-19. Study at large: Researchers got acute and convalescent COVID-19 samples from the United States, Italy and Spain. PBMCs, B-cell-depleted T cells, or T cells were the source of the cDNA or gDNA that made up the material.

Source study methods: Amplification of reference gene primers provided the estimated nucleated cell counts. TCRdb keeps only in-frame clones here, not all; method: immunoSEQ multiplex PCR. That table furnishes V, J and clone size, whereas the DNA furnished D and trimming. Of around 180,000 clones in the sample, roughly 82% were seen once. The TCR originated in a woman under 40 with acute or convalescent COVID-19. The sequencing input was peripheral blood.

The chain's CDR3 is CAWSARLGSYNEQFF. CDR3 nucleotides: TGTGCCTGGAGTGCGCGCCTCGGGAGCTACAATGAGCAGTTCTTC. The V and J genes are TRBV30 and TRBJ2-1; tentative D call: TRBD2 (6 bases). Germline V lookup: CDR1 GTSNPN, CDR2 SVGIG (reference sequence). V shed 1 base and J shed 3 bases, with 13 bases lying between them. The CDR3 is 15 amino acids. Filled out from reference TRBV30 and TRBJ2-1, the complete variable domain reads SQTIHQWPATLVQPVGSPLSLECTVEGTSNPNLYWYRQAAGRGLQLLFYSVGIGQISSEVPQNLSASRPQDRQFILSSKKLLLSDSGFYLCAWSARLGSYNEQFFGPGTRLTVL.